This T cell receptor (beta chain) appears in the sequencing data of a study of blood T cell repertoires in COVID-19. Study summary: Collection of acute and convalescent COVID-19 samples took place in the United States, Italy and Spain. T cells, B-cell-depleted T cells, or PBMCs provided the cDNA or gDNA that served as material.

Seattle enrolled patients during active infection and tracked them longitudinally. CDR3 length equals 16 residues. V was trimmed by 0 bases and J by 2 bases, leaving 13 bases between them. The germline gives CDR1 SGDLS, CDR2 YYNGEE. Generated by immunoSEQ multiplex PCR, the TCRdb table keeps only in-frame clones and is missing some. The sample includes 250,000 to 350,000 clones, roughly 83% of them seen just once. The sequence was obtained from a human donor with COVID-19, enrolled during active disease. The donor label of this sample is uncertain. The material sequenced was peripheral blood. This sequence joins TRBV9 and TRBJ2-3; tentatively, D is TRBD2 (6 bases). The CDR3 region has the DNA TGTGCCAGCAGCGTAGGGGGTAGCGGATTCACAGATACGCAGTATTTT. Encoded protein: CASSVGGSGFTDTQYF.